The rows below give T cell receptor beta chains drawn from one sample of a study of blood T cells in healthy people across ages. TCRdb re-derived calls from the 5' RACE reads in MiXCR, one entry per CDR3 protein. Of about 560,000 distinct CDR3 sequences listed, roughly a quarter are singletons. This same sample was also taken into another study, of T cells of mothers and their children.

Sequencing input: blood. The receptor source for this set is a boy aged 2 to 9 in good health. Both conserved end residues are part of each CDR3. Each record gives: clone size, J gene, V gene, CDR3 protein. Clone size is given for some rows only: seen once, a few or many times, or a class if the clone is expanded.

size: NA
J: NA
V: TRBV7-9
CDR3: CASSPKGGGRRNEQFF

size: few
J: TRBJ1-1
V: TRBV29-1
CDR3: CSAGGLNTEAFF

size: few
J: NA
V: TRBV5-5
CDR3: CASSYPTGNEQYF

size: NA
J: TRBJ2-7
V: TRBV7-7
CDR3: CASSQDPGGEQYF

size: NA
J: TRBJ2-1
V: TRBV3-1
CDR3: CASSRPGHLNNEQFF

size: NA
J: TRBJ2-7
V: TRBV5-1
CDR3: CASSWGPGGNYEQYF

size: NA
J: TRBJ1-2
V: TRBV4-1
CDR3: CASSLGPDRNYGYTF

size: NA
J: TRBJ1-1
V: TRBV30
CDR3: CAWSVRNGNTEAFF

size: few
J: TRBJ2-7
V: TRBV4-1
CDR3: CAGSQDQDTSYEQYF

size: NA
J: TRBJ2-3
V: TRBV6-5
CDR3: CASSYSADRGYRTDTQYF

size: few
J: TRBJ2-5
V: TRBV29-1
CDR3: CSVVVSQETQYF

size: few
J: TRBJ1-2
V: TRBV3-1
CDR3: CASSPAGTVVYGYTF

size: NA
J: TRBJ1-1
V: TRBV6-1
CDR3: CASSEMSGETIMNTEAFF

size: few
J: TRBJ2-7
V: TRBV3-1
CDR3: CASSPDYSYEQYF

size: NA
J: TRBJ1-2
V: TRBV7-9
CDR3: CASSYLTDTNYGYTF